This T cell receptor beta chain originates from a study of blood T cell repertoires in COVID-19. At the level of the study: T cells, B-cell-depleted T cells, or PBMCs provided the cDNA or gDNA that served as material.

Seattle's enrolled individuals joined amid active infection and were then monitored longitudinally. CDR3 length: 18 amino acids. J gave up 1 base and V 2 bases, and 12 bases lay outside the gene matches. The germline CDR1 and CDR2 sequences are SGHRS and YFSETQ. Original processing methods: From reference gene primer amplification, estimates of nucleated cell counts were derived. TCRdb's table, derived via immunoSEQ multiplex PCR, lists solely in-frame clones and lacks some. V, J and clone size are taken as reported in that table, and D and trimming were inferred from the DNA itself. The data hold fewer than 350,000 clones, with about nine tenths observed a single time.

The TCR sequence derives from a woman under 40 with COVID-19, enrolled during active disease. The chain carries TRBV5-1 and TRBJ2-3; 8 nucleotides line up with TRBD2. Sequencing was done on a sample of peripheral blood. The DNA for the CDR3 is TGCGCCAGCAGCTTCTCCCTAGCGGGCCCTAGGGGCACAGATACGCAGTATTTT. The encoded protein is CASSFSLAGPRGTDTQYF.